This T cell receptor (beta chain) was recovered during a study of beta chain features in type 1 diabetes. The study, taken as a whole, reports: Insertion counts at VDJ junctions were lower in type 1 diabetes patients, who also showed more deletions there. The study found moderately but significantly shorter TCRB CDR3s in all four CD4+ subsets of Type 1 diabetes patients.

Via the markers CD45RO/CCR7/CD25/CD127/CD95/CD27, stem cell-like memory, regulatory, central memory and naive CD4+ cells were sorted. All of the isolated RNA was reverse transcribed, so expressed TCRB transcripts were sequenced. Assay: immunoSEQ multiplex PCR; the TCRdb copy retains only in-frame clones and omits some. The data show 280,000 or so clones, over 14% seen once. In its sample, this clone was seen a few times. Its matching antigen is unknown. The sequence was collected from a man between 18 and 35 years old with type 1 diabetes. The source material was naive CD4+ T cells from blood.

Here the CDR3 reads CASSPGRLTSYEQYF. In nucleotides, the CDR3 is TGCGCCAGCAGCCCGGGTAGGTTAACCTCCTACGAGCAGTACTTC. This rearrangement joins TRBV4-3 to TRBJ2-7, with no clear D. From germline, CDR1 is LGHNA and CDR2 YSLEER. The germline V and J ends were trimmed by 4 bases and 0 bases, with 13 bases remaining between them. The CDR3 extends over 15 amino acids.